The entry below describes one T cell receptor (beta chain). Its antigen remains unidentified. This specimen comes from a study of Ad26.COV2.S vaccination and SARS-CoV-2 variants. Study at large: Recipients of Ad26.COV2.S got it intramuscularly, once or twice 56 days apart.

Whole-study findings and limits: In vaccinated individuals, spike-specific CD8+ and CD4+ T cell responses reportedly displayed substantial breadth. An underestimation of total T cell responses may have resulted from the TCR breadth and depth analyses. Vaccine and placebo recipients had comparable breadth of non-spike TCRs.

Germline lookup yields CDR1 SNHLY and CDR2 FYNNEI. CDR3 size: 14 residues. V lost 6 bases to trimming and J lost 3 bases, with 12 bases between them. TCRdb's copy holds only in-frame clones and misses some; the assay was immunoSEQ multiplex PCR. The sample contains around 450,000 clones, roughly nine tenths of which appear only once. The sample's treatment: roughly 19 received Ad26.COV2.S at low or high dose, single or two shots; 5 received placebo; per-sample allocation not given. Repertoires come from day 63 after the first vaccine or placebo injection. The chain is built from TRBV2 and TRBJ1-5, with D possibly matching TRBD1 (6 bases). This sequence was found in a person between 18 and 59 years old who received the Ad26.COV2.S COVID-19 vaccine or a placebo. Sequenced here: peripheral blood, sampled in a trial of Ad26.COV2.S vaccine versus placebo. CDR3 bases: TGTGCCAGCAGCCACGGACAGACCAATCAGCCCCAGCATTTT. Translated, it gives CASSHGQTNQPQHF.